Sequencing of this T cell receptor (beta chain) was carried out in a study of T cells in Graves' hyperthyroidism and ophthalmopathy. There were TCR beta CDR3 regions amplified from RNA transcripts. TCR CDR3 underwent first-round RT-PCR with the HTBI primer set. TCRdb reprocessed the multiplex PCR reads via MiXCR and lists one record per CDR3 protein. The sample shows about 250,000 distinct CDR3 sequences, roughly 22% of them seen only once. CDR3 length: 15 residues. Trimming left V 6 bases short and J 5 bases short, with 19 bases between. The germline V gene encodes CDR1 LGHDT and CDR2 YNNKEL (reference sequence). This clonotype has a handful of counts.

Sequences were obtained from blood. This chain uses TRBV3-1 with TRBJ2-5, with D perhaps assigned TRBD1 or TRBD2 (5 bases each). This TCR came from a man aged 25-40 years with Graves' ophthalmopathy. CDR3 loop: CASSPGHAGLETQYF. Here the CDR3 DNA reads TGTGCCAGCAGTCCAGGACACGCGGGTTTGGAGACCCAGTACTTC.